This is a list of T cell receptor beta chains from one sample in a study of identical twins. TCRdb re-derived calls from the 5' RACE reads in MiXCR, one entry per CDR3 protein. The table records 500,000 to 650,000 distinct CDR3 sequences, just over 7% of them present only once. The sample was also reused in another study, on yellow fever vaccine responses in identical twins.

The sequencing sample was made of PBMCs. The origin of the receptors is a woman aged 18-29 years in good health. The CDR3 runs from the conserved cysteine through the conserved F or W. Each record gives: J gene, V gene, D gene, clone size, CDR3 protein, CDR3 DNA. The D gene is left open where the match is weak. Only part of the rows carry a size: once, few, many, or a class if the clone is expanded.

J gene: TRBJ1-6; V gene: TRBV10-3; D gene: -; clone size: many; CDR3 protein: CAISAREQSSPLHF; CDR3 DNA: TGTGCCATCAGTGCTCGGGAACAGAGTTCACCCCTCCACTTT
J gene: TRBJ2-1; V gene: TRBV7-2; D gene: TRBD2; clone size: many; CDR3 protein: CASSSLGGGAKNEQFF; CDR3 DNA: TGTGCCAGCAGCTCTCTTGGCGGGGGGGCCAAGAATGAGCAGTTCTTC
J gene: TRBJ2-7; V gene: TRBV5-5; D gene: -; clone size: few; CDR3 protein: CASSLHPGTRDKNYEQYF; CDR3 DNA: TGTGCCAGCAGCTTGCACCCCGGAACCCGGGACAAGAACTACGAGCAGTACTTC
J gene: TRBJ1-1; V gene: TRBV6-1; D gene: TRBD1; clone size: few; CDR3 protein: CASTPGQDNTEAFF; CDR3 DNA: TGTGCCAGCACTCCGGGACAGGATAACACTGAAGCTTTCTTT
J gene: TRBJ1-3; V gene: TRBV12-5; D gene: -; clone size: -; CDR3 protein: CASGLGATFGNTIYF; CDR3 DNA: TGTGCTAGTGGTTTAGGGGCAACTTTTGGAAACACCATATATTTT
J gene: TRBJ2-6; V gene: TRBV18; D gene: -; clone size: -; CDR3 protein: CASSPGDGANVLTF; CDR3 DNA: TGTGCCAGCTCACCAGGGGACGGGGCCAACGTCCTGACTTTC
J gene: TRBJ2-2; V gene: TRBV12-3/TRBV12-4; D gene: TRBD1; clone size: -; CDR3 protein: CASSPKGTGHYTGELFF; CDR3 DNA: TGTGCCAGCAGTCCAAAGGGGACAGGGCATTACACCGGGGAGCTGTTTTTT
J gene: TRBJ2-7; V gene: TRBV5-1; D gene: TRBD2; clone size: many; CDR3 protein: CASSGGLADLYEQYF; CDR3 DNA: TGCGCCAGCAGCGGGGGTCTAGCGGACCTCTACGAGCAGTACTTC
J gene: TRBJ1-2; V gene: TRBV7-9; D gene: -; clone size: many; CDR3 protein: CANDGQRYGYTF; CDR3 DNA: TGTGCCAACGACGGACAGAGATATGGCTACACCTTC
J gene: TRBJ2-3; V gene: TRBV5-1; D gene: TRBD2; clone size: many; CDR3 protein: CASSLAPSGNTDTQYF; CDR3 DNA: TGCGCCAGCAGCTTGGCCCCTAGCGGGAACACAGATACGCAGTATTTT
J gene: TRBJ2-2; V gene: TRBV28; D gene: TRBD1; clone size: -; CDR3 protein: CASSSPGTGPNTGELFF; CDR3 DNA: TGTGCCAGCAGTTCCCCCGGGACAGGGCCGAACACCGGGGAGCTGTTTTTT
J gene: TRBJ1-1; V gene: TRBV6-1; D gene: TRBD1; clone size: many; CDR3 protein: CASSRRDSYFNTEAFF; CDR3 DNA: TGTGCCAGCAGTCGGCGGGACAGCTACTTCAACACTGAAGCTTTCTTT
J gene: TRBJ2-1; V gene: TRBV15; D gene: TRBD2; clone size: few; CDR3 protein: CATSGASGGGFNEQFF; CDR3 DNA: TGTGCCACCAGCGGAGCTAGCGGGGGGGGCTTTAATGAGCAGTTCTTC
J gene: TRBJ2-2; V gene: TRBV6-1; D gene: -; clone size: few; CDR3 protein: CASSDELATGELFF; CDR3 DNA: TGTGCCAGCAGTGATGAACTAGCTACCGGGGAGCTGTTTTTT
J gene: TRBJ1-5; V gene: TRBV28; D gene: -; clone size: many; CDR3 protein: CASSLYGAFGGNQPQHF; CDR3 DNA: TGTGCCAGCAGTTTATATGGGGCCTTTGGTGGCAATCAGCCCCAGCATTTT
J gene: TRBJ2-5; V gene: TRBV29-1; D gene: -; clone size: -; CDR3 protein: CSAIGPPAETQYF; CDR3 DNA: TGCAGCGCTATCGGCCCCCCGGCGGAGACCCAGTACTTC
J gene: TRBJ1-2; V gene: TRBV5-6; D gene: TRBD1; clone size: few; CDR3 protein: CASSVDRRSYTF; CDR3 DNA: TGTGCCAGCAGCGTGGACAGGAGAAGCTACACCTTC